This is a list of T cell receptor beta chains from one sample in a study of blood T cell repertoires in COVID-19. This table comes from immunoSEQ multiplex PCR, and its TCRdb copy is limited to in-frame clones, with some not included. There are about 270,000 clones in the sample; 90% occur only once, and approximately 4% lies in the top ten. Sequencing was done on a sample of PBMCs or T cells enriched from blood (not recorded which). These receptors all stem from a woman aged 25 to 45 with acute COVID-19. CDR3s leave out the opening cysteine and the closing phenylalanine or tryptophan. A D gene is named only where the DNA matches it firmly. Clone size is given for some rows only: seen once, a few or many times, or a class if the clone is expanded.

D gene	clone size	CDR3 length	V gene	CDR3 protein
NA	NA	16	TRBV3-1/TRBV3-2	ASSQVFREGGRTGELF
NA	NA	13	TRBV28	ASRFRDINTGELF
TRBD1	NA	14	TRBV24-1	ATSDLNGQGNYGYT
NA	once	11	TRBV13	ASSLVGREEAF
TRBD2	NA	14	TRBV6-2/TRBV6-3	ASSYSGTSSYNEQF
TRBD1	NA	11	TRBV29-1	SVEDRAQETQY
NA	NA	13	TRBV27	ASSWPMNGGTEQF
TRBD1	NA	13	TRBV28	ASSPLGQQGETQY
TRBD1	NA	12	TRBV7-3	ASSPDRGPYEQY
TRBD1	NA	11	TRBV29-1	SVMTGEAYGYT
NA	once	12	TRBV7-2	ASSKDSAPYEQY
TRBD1	once	13	TRBV7-3	ASSPRGQGGNEQF
TRBD1	NA	16	TRBV6-1	ASSEANPGTGGGNTIY
NA	NA	13	TRBV19	ASSIEEGVDTEAF
TRBD2	NA	12	TRBV6-5	ASTSGGTFYEQY
NA	NA	12	TRBV24-1	ATSVRGFSDTQY
NA	NA	11	TRBV5-1	ASTGQQGEKLF
NA	NA	14	TRBV9	ASSVGEWGGGTEAF
TRBD1	NA	11	TRBV27	ASSFRDSYEQY
TRBD2	few	12	TRBV5-1	ASKSGGSYNEQF
TRBD1	NA	12	TRBV7-9	ASRDGTVAYEQY
TRBD2	once	14	TRBV5-1	ASSPLTSGSQETQY
NA	NA	11	TRBV11-2	ASSLGQKYEQY
TRBD1	NA	11	TRBV7-3	ASSRDRADTQY
NA	once	14	TRBV28	ASSYWTMQKNTEAF
TRBD1	NA	13	TRBV4-1	ASSQTGVGNQPQH
NA	NA	13	TRBV5-5	ASSPEAVSGNTIY
NA	once	13	TRBV11-1	ASSLGPGGHYEQY
NA	NA	12	TRBV7-9	ASSLGGTNQPQH
NA	NA	15	TRBV2	ASSESWTGLRANGYT
NA	NA	14	TRBV7-3	ASSLGPLYSGNTIY
TRBD2	medium-sized	14	TRBV3-1/TRBV3-2	ASSRSSGSRKLTQY
TRBD1	NA	13	TRBV27	ASSPTQGDGYGYT
NA	NA	13	TRBV4-2	ASSQDIGSLREKF
TRBD2	NA	12	TRBV10-2	ATKEGGRSLEQY
NA	NA	11	TRBV19	ASTTFSGNEQF
NA	NA	10	TRBV5-3	ARRTGLYGYT
NA	NA	12	TRBV28	ASRGGGLWQPQH
NA	NA	15	TRBV4-3	ASSQDRQGIDTGELF
NA	NA	13	TRBV5-1	ASSAGAGMDYEQY
TRBD1	NA	11	TRBV30	AWKQGADYEQY
NA	NA	13	TRBV4-3	ASSQEGGDTGELF
NA	NA	11	TRBV18	ASSHQERETQY
NA	NA	12	TRBV18	ASSPSGAYNEQF
TRBD2	NA	13	TRBV2	ASKTSGTRTDTQY
NA	NA	14	TRBV21-1	ASSKLGQGGYTEAF
NA	NA	11	TRBV28	ASSLFRGTEAF
TRBD1	few	11	TRBV10-1	ATQPGQGDGYT